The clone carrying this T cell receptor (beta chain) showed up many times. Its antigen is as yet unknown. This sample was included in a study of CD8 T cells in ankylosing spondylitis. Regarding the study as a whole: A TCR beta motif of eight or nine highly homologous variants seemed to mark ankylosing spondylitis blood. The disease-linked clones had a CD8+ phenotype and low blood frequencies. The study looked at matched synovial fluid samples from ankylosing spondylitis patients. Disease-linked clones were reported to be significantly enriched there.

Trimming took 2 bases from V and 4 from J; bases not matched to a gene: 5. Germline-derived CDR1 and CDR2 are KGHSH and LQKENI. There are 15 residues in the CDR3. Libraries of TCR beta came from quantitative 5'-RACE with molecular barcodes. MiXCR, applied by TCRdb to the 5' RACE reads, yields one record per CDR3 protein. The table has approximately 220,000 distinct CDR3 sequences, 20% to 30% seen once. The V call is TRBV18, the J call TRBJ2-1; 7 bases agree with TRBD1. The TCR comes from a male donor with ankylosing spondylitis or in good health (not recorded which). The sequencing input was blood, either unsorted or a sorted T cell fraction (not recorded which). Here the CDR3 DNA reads TGTGCCAGCTCACCAATTACAGGGGATTACAATGAGCAGTTCTTC. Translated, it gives CASSPITGDYNEQFF.